Listed below are T cell receptor beta chains from one sample, sequenced in a study of T cell clones after liver transplantation. The repertoire was sequenced with immunoSEQ multiplex PCR; TCRdb's copy has only in-frame clones and lacks some. The sample lists 55,000 to 80,000 clones, roughly 90% occurring once. The input for sequencing was CD4+ T cells from blood, taken before liver transplant. These receptors all stem from a human donor who received a liver transplant. Each CDR3 is given with its conserved first and last residue. Fields, in order: V gene, clone size, D gene, J gene, CDR3 DNA, CDR3 protein. The D gene is left open where the match is weak. Expanded clones are given a class, and other clones once, few, many or no size at all.

TRBV19,-,-,TRBJ2-2,TGTGCCAGTAACGCGGGACCTCAGGGAGCCGGGGAGCTGTTTTTT,CASNAGPQGAGELFF
TRBV6-4,-,-,TRBJ2-3,TGTGCCAGCAGTGACGAGCTAGAGGATACGCAGTATTTT,CASSDELEDTQYF
TRBV7-7,-,TRBD1,TRBJ2-5,TGTGCCAGCAGCGCCTCCGGGACAGGTTGGGAGACCCAGTACTTC,CASSASGTGWETQYF
TRBV5-1,-,-,TRBJ2-7,TGCGCCAGCAGTTCGGACTACCTCTACGAGCAGTACTTC,CASSSDYLYEQYF
TRBV18,-,TRBD1,TRBJ2-6,TGTGCCAGCTCAGGACAGGGGGCTGGGGCCAACGTCCTGACTTTC,CASSGQGAGANVLTF
TRBV5-5,-,TRBD1,TRBJ1-4,TGTGCCAGCAGCACGGGCGACAGGGGGCAGAGTGAAAAACTGTTTTTT,CASSTGDRGQSEKLFF
TRBV2,-,-,TRBJ2-1,TGTGCCAGCAGTGAAAGGGCAGGGTGGAATGAGCAGTTCTTC,CASSERAGWNEQFF
TRBV16,once,TRBD1,TRBJ2-1,TGTGCCAGCAGCCCCCCGGGGACAGTCACTGAGCAGTTCTTC,CASSPPGTVTEQFF
TRBV13,-,TRBD2,TRBJ2-5,TGTGCCAGCAGCCACCTAGCGGGAGGGATCCAAGAGACCCAGTACTTC,CASSHLAGGIQETQYF
TRBV4-3,-,-,TRBJ2-7,TGCGCCAGCAGCCAAGATCCTCTAGCTCTCGAGCAGTACTTC,CASSQDPLALEQYF
TRBV19,-,-,TRBJ1-1,TGTGCCAGTAGTATATTTGGCACTGAAGCTTTCTTT,CASSIFGTEAFF
TRBV4-3,-,-,TRBJ2-3,TGCGCCAGCAGCCCGGACTACCAGTCAGATACGCAGTATTTT,CASSPDYQSDTQYF
TRBV19,-,-,TRBJ2-5,TGTGCCAGTAGCCTTGGACAGAAAGAGACCCAGTACTTC,CASSLGQKETQYF
TRBV29-1,-,-,TRBJ1-1,TGCAGCGTTGTATTGCTGGGGGGGAAGGCCACTGAAGCTTTCTTT,CSVVLLGGKATEAFF
TRBV10-1,-,TRBD2,TRBJ2-1,TGCGCCAGCAGTGAGCTAGCGGGGTCGGGTGAGCAGTTCTTC,CASSELAGSGEQFF
TRBV6-4,-,TRBD2,TRBJ2-1,TGTGCCAGCTCCCGAGGAGCTAGCGGGAGCCGGGTTGAGCAGTTCTTC,CASSRGASGSRVEQFF
TRBV28,-,TRBD1,TRBJ1-2,TGTGCCAGCAGTTTAGGAAGGACAGGGTATGGCTACACCTTC,CASSLGRTGYGYTF
TRBV6-1,-,TRBD1,TRBJ1-3,TGTGCCAGCAGCGGGACAGGGAACTCTGGAAACACCATATATTTT,CASSGTGNSGNTIYF
TRBV2,-,TRBD2,TRBJ2-5,TGTGCCAGCATCTTTGGTATGGGGGCTAGCGGGAGAGGGCAAGAGACCCAGTACTTC,CASIFGMGASGRGQETQYF
TRBV5-1,once,-,TRBJ1-3,TGCGCCAGCAGCCAAGAACCGAACTCTGGAAACACCATATATTTT,CASSQEPNSGNTIYF
TRBV6-5,-,-,TRBJ1-3,TGTGCCAGCAGTTACGGAACAGGGGGAAACACCATATATTTT,CASSYGTGGNTIYF
TRBV9,-,-,TRBJ1-1,TGTGCCAGCAGCGAAGGACAGATGAACACTGAAGCTTTCTTT,CASSEGQMNTEAFF
TRBV6-5,once,TRBD1,TRBJ2-3,TGTGCCAGCAGTTCTACAGGGGCCGGAGGCACAGATACGCAGTATTTT,CASSSTGAGGTDTQYF
TRBV5-4,-,TRBD1,TRBJ2-2,TGTGCCAGCAGCCTGGACAGGGCGAGAACCGGGGAGCTGTTTTTT,CASSLDRARTGELFF
TRBV28,-,-,TRBJ1-1,TGTGCCAGCAGCCTCCCCAGGAGGGCTGAAGCTTTCTTT,CASSLPRRAEAFF
TRBV6-1,-,TRBD1,TRBJ2-2,TGTGCCAGCAGTGACAGGGGGCGGATAAACACCGGGGAGCTGTTTTTT,CASSDRGRINTGELFF
TRBV2,-,TRBD1,TRBJ1-1,TGTGCCAGCAGTGTAGGGGGCATCACTGAAGCTTTCTTT,CASSVGGITEAFF
TRBV7-3,once,-,TRBJ1-2,TGTGCCAGCAGCCCCCGCCCGGCAGGAGAAGGCTACACCTTC,CASSPRPAGEGYTF
TRBV7-9,-,TRBD2,TRBJ2-5,TGTGCCAGCAGCTTAGGCCTAGCGGGGATAGGAGGCGAAGAGACCCAGTACTTC,CASSLGLAGIGGEETQYF
TRBV27,-,TRBD2,TRBJ2-2,TGTGCCAGCAGTTTATCGCGTCTAGCGGGAGTTAAGGGCACCGGGGAGCTGTTTTTT,CASSLSRLAGVKGTGELFF
TRBV5-1,-,-,TRBJ2-2,TGCGCCAGCAGCTCGGACGGGGAGCTGTTTTTT,CASSSDGELFF
TRBV5-1,-,-,TRBJ1-1,TGCGCCAGCAGCTCCACGGCAGGGAGCACTGAAGCTTTCTTT,CASSSTAGSTEAFF
TRBV29-1,-,TRBD1,TRBJ1-5,TGCAGCGTCGGACAGGGGAATAGCAATCAGCCCCAGCATTTT,CSVGQGNSNQPQHF
TRBV7-9,-,-,TRBJ2-3,TGTGCCAGCAGCTTAGGACTACAGGGATACACAGATACGCAGTATTTT,CASSLGLQGYTDTQYF
TRBV5-1,-,-,TRBJ2-7,TGCGCCAGCAGCTCTGGGGAAGGGGACGGCCCCTACGAGCAGTACTTC,CASSSGEGDGPYEQYF